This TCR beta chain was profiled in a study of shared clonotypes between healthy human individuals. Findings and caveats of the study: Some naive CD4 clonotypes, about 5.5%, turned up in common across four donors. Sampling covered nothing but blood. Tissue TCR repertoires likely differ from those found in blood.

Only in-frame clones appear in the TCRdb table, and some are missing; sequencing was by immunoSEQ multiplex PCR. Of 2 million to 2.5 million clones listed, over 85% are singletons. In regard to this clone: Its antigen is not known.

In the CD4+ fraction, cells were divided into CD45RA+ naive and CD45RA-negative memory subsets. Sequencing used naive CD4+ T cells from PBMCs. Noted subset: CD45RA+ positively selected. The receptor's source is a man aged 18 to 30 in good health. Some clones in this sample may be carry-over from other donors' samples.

The CDR3 coding sequence is TGCGCCAGCAGCCCGCCACGGGAGGCTTTAGATACGCAGTATTTT. It codes for CASSPPREALDTQYF. The chain recombines TRBV5-1 with TRBJ2-3, with TRBD2 identical over 7 bases. Looked up from germline, CDR1 is SGHRS and CDR2 is YFSETQ. The CDR3 is 15 amino acids. The V segment lost 4 bases and the J segment 5 bases; nucleotides outside the gene matches: 10.